The TCR beta chain described here comes from a study of blood T cell dynamics during melanoma immunotherapy. Time point described: pre-treatment baseline. One draw preceded checkpoint blockade; another followed its first cycle at week 3. At 12 weeks after first infusion, RECIST 1.1 defined response for most patients. Patients with prior systemic cancer treatment, concomitant immunosuppressants, or other active malignancies were excluded. DNA loading was fixed at about 340 ng for all bulk PBMC samples. Method: immunoSEQ multiplex PCR; TCRdb's copy keeps in-frame clones and lacks some. The data contain roughly 10,000 clones, approximately 90% of them singletons. Trimming stripped 0 bases from V and 7 bases from J, with 15 bases between. Germline V CDR1 and CDR2: MNHNS, SASEGT. The CDR3 is 16 residues long.

The chain couples TRBV6-1 to TRBJ2-2, with D perhaps TRBD1 (6 bases). This TCR came from a human donor with melanoma. The sequencing used blood, collected from a patient treated with checkpoint blockade. The CDR3 reads CASSEASGVGVGELFF. The CDR3 nucleotides are TGTGCCAGCAGTGAAGCTTCAGGGGTAGGGGTCGGGGAGCTGTTTTTT.